This TCR beta chain was sequenced during a study of blood T cell repertoires in COVID-19. Original analysis: Estimated nucleated cell counts came from reference gene primer amplification. Method: immunoSEQ multiplex PCR; TCRdb's copy keeps in-frame clones and lacks some. The V and J calls and clone size are taken from that table; D and trimming were inferred from the DNA. Counted here are 120,000 to 150,000 clones, 84% occurring once; the ten biggest clones make up 8.9%. This receptor was obtained from a man in his thirties or forties with COVID-19, enrolled during active disease. The specimen sequenced was peripheral blood.

CDR3 amino acids: CASSGISSGGQETQYF. The CDR3 region has the DNA TGTGCCAGCAGTGGAATCTCCTCCGGGGGTCAAGAGACCCAGTACTTC. The rearrangement uses TRBV6-1 and TRBJ2-5; TRBD2 might be the D (6 bases). The germline V and J ends were trimmed by 4 bases and 2 bases, with 17 bases remaining between them. From germline, CDR1 is MNHNS and CDR2 SASEGT. The CDR3 has 16 amino acids.